The rows below give T cell receptor beta chains drawn from one sample of a study of shared clonotypes between healthy human individuals. Here immunoSEQ multiplex PCR was the method, and the copy in TCRdb shows in-frame clones only, minus some. The sample has about 330,000 clones; roughly 87% are singletons. Sequencing input: memory CD8+ T cells sorted from blood. Every receptor here comes from a man between 18 and 35 years old in good health. Both conserved end residues are part of each CDR3. The order of the fields is clone size, V gene, D gene, J gene, CDR3 length, CDR3 protein, CDR3 DNA. D genes are given only for firm matches. The size entry is marked missing in some rows and otherwise reads once, few, many or a size class.

.	TRBV2	TRBD2	TRBJ2-3	16	CASSSFETSGTDTQYF	TGTGCCAGCAGTTCCTTCGAGACTAGCGGCACAGATACGCAGTATTTT
.	TRBV4-1	.	TRBJ1-4	15	CASSQAAGWSEKLFF	TGCGCCAGCAGCCAGGCCGCGGGTTGGAGTGAAAAACTGTTTTTT
.	TRBV7-6	TRBD2	TRBJ2-3	18	CASSLGLAGGTSTDTQYF	TGTGCCAGCAGCTTAGGACTAGCGGGGGGCACTAGCACAGATACGCAGTATTTT
.	TRBV11-3	TRBD2	TRBJ2-1	18	CASSPGYRGLAGYNEQFF	TGTGCCAGCAGTCCAGGATACCGAGGACTAGCGGGATACAATGAGCAGTTCTTC
.	TRBV10-2	TRBD2	TRBJ2-3	17	CASSELTSGIRTDTQYF	TGCGCCAGCAGTGAGTTGACTAGCGGGATTCGCACAGATACGCAGTATTTT
.	TRBV7-9	.	TRBJ2-7	13	CASSPTVRDEQYF	TGTGCCAGCAGCCCGACCGTCCGGGACGAGCAGTACTTC
once	TRBV6-5	.	TRBJ1-6	15	CASSFVSEGNSPLHF	TGTGCCAGCAGTTTTGTATCCGAGGGTAATTCACCCCTCCACTTT
.	TRBV30	.	TRBJ2-7	14	CAWSFSGGTYEQYF	TGTGCCTGGAGTTTCTCAGGGGGGACCTACGAGCAGTACTTC
.	TRBV5-1	.	TRBJ2-7	15	CASSFGWGLSYEQYF	TGCGCCAGCAGCTTTGGGTGGGGGCTCTCCTACGAGCAGTACTTC
.	TRBV15	.	TRBJ1-4	15	CATSSTSDGAGELFF	TGTGCCACCAGCAGTACCTCGGATGGTGCCGGGGAACTGTTTTTT
once	TRBV7-8	TRBD2	TRBJ2-1	15	CASSLVLREDYEQFF	TGTGCCAGCAGCTTAGTACTGCGGGAGGATTACGAGCAGTTCTTC
.	TRBV29-1	.	TRBJ2-2	12	CSGRRDTGELFF	TGCAGCGGCCGGAGGGATACCGGGGAGCTGTTTTTT
.	TRBV7-2	.	TRBJ2-7	13	CASSSAGVSEQYF	TGTGCCAGCAGCTCAGCAGGGGTCTCTGAGCAGTACTTC
.	TRBV6-1	.	TRBJ2-1	14	CASSEERDYNEQFF	TGTGCCAGCAGTGAAGAGAGGGATTACAATGAGCAGTTCTTC
.	TRBV5-1	.	TRBJ2-2	14	CASSFQGATGELFF	TGCGCCAGCAGCTTCCAGGGTGCCACCGGGGAGCTGTTTTTT
.	TRBV13	TRBD2	TRBJ2-3	19	CASSAETSGRVTSTDTQYF	TGTGCCAGCAGCGCCGAAACTAGCGGGAGGGTCACCAGCACAGATACGCAGTATTTT
.	TRBV19	TRBD2	TRBJ2-7	13	CASSGPGLQEQYF	TGTGCCAGTAGTGGCCCGGGACTACAGGAGCAGTACTTC
once	TRBV10-3	.	TRBJ2-1	16	CAISEPTEYSYNEQFF	TGTGCCATCAGTGAGCCGACCGAGTACTCCTACAATGAGCAGTTCTTC
.	TRBV7-2	TRBD2	TRBJ2-1	15	CASSLTSGHYNEQFF	TGTGCCAGCAGCTTGACTAGCGGGCACTACAATGAGCAGTTCTTC
.	TRBV27	.	TRBJ1-6	16	CASSLLGRAYNSPLHF	TGTGCCAGCAGTTTATTAGGCAGGGCCTATAATTCACCCCTCCACTTT
few	TRBV30	.	TRBJ2-3	13	CAWSLTSTDTQYF	TGTGCCTGGAGTCTTACTAGCACAGATACGCAGTATTTT
.	TRBV2	TRBD1	TRBJ1-2	14	CASSLDQGDYGYTF	TGTGCCAGCAGTCTAGACCAGGGGGACTATGGCTACACCTTC